This T cell receptor (beta chain) emerged from a study of regulatory T cells in long-lasting Graves disease. Findings and caveats of the study: Public clonotype sharing was higher in persistent than newly diagnosed patients.

This CDR3 spans 14 amino acids. CDR1 is MDHEN and CDR2 is SYDVKM in the germline V gene. This clonotype turned up a few times. Its antigen is currently unknown. At one end the junction does not follow the germline gene, possibly because of a read error. The TCR beta library used iRepertoire HTBI primers with Arm-PCR amplification of CDR3. From the multiplex PCR reads, TCRdb called clonotypes with MiXCR, one entry per CDR3 protein. The sample carries 360,000 or so distinct CDR3 sequences, roughly 20% recorded once. Time point of the sample: persistent/refractory GD, antithyroid drugs over 5 years with positive TRAb. The authors made the TCR library using RNA they extracted from PBMCs.

This chain connects TRBV28 to TRBJ2-1; tentative D call: TRBD1 (6 bases). The clonotype was recovered from a woman aged 40 to 50 with Graves disease. The sample consisted of peripheral blood mononuclear cells (PBMCs), taken when the disease was refractory, from a patient treated with antithyroid drugs. The CDR3 is CATSDRKDYNEQFF. The CDR3 DNA reads TGTGCCACCAGTGACAGGAAGGACTACAATGAGCAGTTCTTC.